What follows describes a single T cell receptor (beta chain). Its target is not known. 13 Jbeta primers and 60 Vbeta primers were used for the PCR. Only in-frame clones appear in the TCRdb table, and some are missing; sequencing was by immunoSEQ multiplex PCR. The sample lists about 96,000 clones; roughly 74% were seen once. This record belongs to a study of cytomegalovirus exposure and HLA in healthy donors. Study results and caveats: Later examination showed HLA-associated TCR beta chains had greater clonal expansion than equally common others. Later analysis associated a missense DCLRE1C variant with TCR beta V- and J-gene trimming.

The CDR3 totals 18 residues. Germline V gene lookup returns CDR1 LGHNA and CDR2 YSLEER. J lost 4 bases, V lost 0 bases, and 10 bases had no gene match. The J gene is TRBJ1-4, the V gene TRBV4-3, with TRBD1 matching 8 bases. Sequencing was carried out using PBMCs. The sequence derives from a female donor in good health and CMV-seropositive. The CDR3 DNA follows: TGCGCCAGCAGCCAAGATTTAGTGGGCAGGGGGCTTAATGAAAAACTGTTTTTT. It translates to CASSQDLVGRGLNEKLFF.